This T cell receptor beta chain was observed in a study of T cell responses to AZD1222 COVID-19 vaccine. Study findings and constraints: Nearly half of the spike-specific TCRs reportedly recognize variant regions that carry no mutations. Spike-specific TCR breadth and depth went up after people got two AZD1222 doses. Recipients of AZD1222 seropositive at baseline numbered only 5 to 7.

In the case of this clone: Its target is not known.

The CDR3 has 16 residues. The V gene's germline CDR1 is SGHNT and CDR2 YYREEE (reference sequence). The junction had 12 bases not matched to a gene; V was cut back by 3 bases and J by 3 bases. TCRdb's copy holds only in-frame clones and misses some; the assay was immunoSEQ multiplex PCR. The sample records about 150,000 clones, about 91% being singletons. The sequence derives from an adult in good health. The gene calls are TRBV5-4 and TRBJ2-7; 7 bases are a match to TRBD2. This sample comprised peripheral blood, obtained on day 0 of AZD1222 vaccination. Written as DNA, the CDR3 is TGTGCCAGCAGCTCGCACCATTTTAGCGGGTTCTACGAGCAGTACTTC. It specifies CASSSHHFSGFYEQYF.